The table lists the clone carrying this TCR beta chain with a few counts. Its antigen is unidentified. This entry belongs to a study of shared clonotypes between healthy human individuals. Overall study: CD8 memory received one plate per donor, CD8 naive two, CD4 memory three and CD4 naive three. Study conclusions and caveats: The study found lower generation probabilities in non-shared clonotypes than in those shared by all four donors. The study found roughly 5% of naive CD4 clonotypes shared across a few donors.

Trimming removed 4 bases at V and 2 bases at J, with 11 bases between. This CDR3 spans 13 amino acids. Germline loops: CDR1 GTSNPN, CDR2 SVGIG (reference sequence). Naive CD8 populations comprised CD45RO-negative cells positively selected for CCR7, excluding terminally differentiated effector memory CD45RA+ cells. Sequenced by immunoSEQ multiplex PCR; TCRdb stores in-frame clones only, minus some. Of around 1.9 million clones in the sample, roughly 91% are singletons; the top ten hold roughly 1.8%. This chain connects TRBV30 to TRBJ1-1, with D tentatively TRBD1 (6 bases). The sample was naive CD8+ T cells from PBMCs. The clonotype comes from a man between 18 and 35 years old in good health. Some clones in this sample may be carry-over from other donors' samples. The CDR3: CAWKVGTNTEAFF. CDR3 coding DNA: TGTGCCTGGAAGGTCGGGACAAACACTGAAGCTTTCTTT.